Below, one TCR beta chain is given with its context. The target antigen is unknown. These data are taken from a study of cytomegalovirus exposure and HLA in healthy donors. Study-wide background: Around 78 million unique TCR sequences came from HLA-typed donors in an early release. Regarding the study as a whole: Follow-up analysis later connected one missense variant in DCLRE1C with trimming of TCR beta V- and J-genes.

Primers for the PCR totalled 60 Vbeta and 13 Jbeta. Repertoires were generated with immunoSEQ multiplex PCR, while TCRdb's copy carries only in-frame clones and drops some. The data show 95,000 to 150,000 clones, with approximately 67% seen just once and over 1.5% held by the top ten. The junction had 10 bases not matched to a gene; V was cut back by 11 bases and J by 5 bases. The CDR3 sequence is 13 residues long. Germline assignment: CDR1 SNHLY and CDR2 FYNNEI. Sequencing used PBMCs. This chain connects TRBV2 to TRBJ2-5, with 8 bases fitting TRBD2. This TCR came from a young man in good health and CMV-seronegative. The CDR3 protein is CASRGGGRETQYF. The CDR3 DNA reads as TGTGCCTCCCGAGGCGGGGGGCGGGAGACCCAGTACTTC.